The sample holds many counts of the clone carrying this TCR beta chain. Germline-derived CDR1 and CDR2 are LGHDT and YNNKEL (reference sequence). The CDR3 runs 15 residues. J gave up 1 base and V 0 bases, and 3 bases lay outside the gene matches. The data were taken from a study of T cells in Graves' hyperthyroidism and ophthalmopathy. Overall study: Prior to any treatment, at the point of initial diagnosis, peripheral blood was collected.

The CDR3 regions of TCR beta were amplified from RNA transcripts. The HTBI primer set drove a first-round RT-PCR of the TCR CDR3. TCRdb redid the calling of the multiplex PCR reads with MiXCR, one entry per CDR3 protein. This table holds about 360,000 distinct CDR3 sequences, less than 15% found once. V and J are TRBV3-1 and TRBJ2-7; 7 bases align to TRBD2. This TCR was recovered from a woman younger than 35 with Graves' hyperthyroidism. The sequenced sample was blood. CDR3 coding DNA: TGTGCCAGCAGCCAAGATTTCGGGGGGTCCTACGAGCAGTACTTC. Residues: CASSQDFGGSYEQYF.